Below, 14 T cell receptor beta chains from the same sample are listed, as sequenced in a study of T cells in localized non-small cell lung cancer. Clones were sequenced by immunoSEQ multiplex PCR, and TCRdb holds only the in-frame ones, with some missing. The sample lists roughly 89,000 clones; about nine tenths were seen once. The starting material was PBMCs, obtained before any cancer treatment. Receptor source: a woman between 35 and 75 years old with stage II squamous cell lung carcinoma.

The chain links TRBV5-8 to TRBJ2-5; 13 positions match TRBD2. Germline loops: CDR1 SGHTS, CDR2 YDEGEE. This CDR3 has 15 residues. The ends lost 4 bases at V and 3 bases at J; junction bases unmatched: 3. The CDR3 here is CASSLGTSGEETQYF. CDR3 sequence (DNA): TGTGCCAGCAGCCTGGGGACTAGCGGGGAAGAGACCCAGTACTTC.

The chain uses TRBV7-7 and TRBJ2-5; 12 nucleotides line up with TRBD2. The CDR3 contains 15 residues. V shed 5 bases, J shed 4 bases, and the junction held 5 bases outside the gene matches. CDR1 and CDR2 from the germline V gene are SSHAT and FNYEAQ (reference sequence). The CDR3 DNA reads TGTGCCAGCAGCCGGGGACTAGCGGGCGGAGAGACCCAGTACTTC. Translation: CASSRGLAGGETQYF.

V is TRBV6-5 and J is TRBJ1-4, with 8 bases fitting TRBD1. V dropped 6 bases and J dropped 6; count of bases not matched to a gene: 6. The CDR3 consists of 14 residues. Germline V gives CDR1 MNHEY, CDR2 SVGAGI. CDR3 DNA sequence: TGTGCCAGCAGCCGACAGGGGCTGGATGAAAAACTGTTTTTT. It encodes CASSRQGLDEKLFF.

V and J are TRBV4-2 and TRBJ1-1; D not certain. The CDR3 is 14 residues long. CDR1 and CDR2 from the germline V gene are LGHNA and YNFKEQ. V was trimmed by 0 bases and J by 4 bases, leaving 9 bases between them. This CDR3 is CASSQDYYGTEAFF. As DNA, the CDR3 is TGTGCCAGCAGCCAAGACTACTACGGCACTGAAGCTTTCTTT.

This clone was seen only once. The chain has TRBV5-8 and TRBJ2-7; 8 bases are a match to TRBD1. V was pared by 5 bases and J by 1 base, with 5 bases of the junction left unmatched. CDR1 is SGHTS and CDR2 is YDEGEE in the germline V gene. CDR3 length: 14 residues. Here the CDR3 reads CASRIRQGSYEQYF. CDR3 bases: TGTGCCAGCAGGATCAGACAGGGGTCCTACGAGCAGTACTTC. Full variable domain (outside the CDR3, taken from reference TRBV5-8 and TRBJ2-7): EAGVTQSPTHLIKTRGQQATLRCSPISGHTSVYWYQQALGLGLQFLLWYDEGEERNRGNFPPRFSGRQFPNYSSELNVNALELEDSALYLCASRIRQGSYEQYFGPGTRLTVT.

The CDR3 sequence: CASSYRQARARNTEAFF. CDR3 nucleotides: TGTGCCAGCAGTTATCGACAGGCTAGGGCTCGGAACACTGAAGCTTTCTTT. The V gene is TRBV27, the J gene TRBJ1-1, with D perhaps TRBD1 (6 bases). The CDR3 is 17 residues long. Germline lookup yields CDR1 MNHEY and CDR2 SMNVEV (reference sequence). Between the trimmed V and J ends, which lost 4 bases and 1 base, there was a span of 19 bases.

The chain recombines TRBV27 with TRBJ2-2; 7 bases fit TRBD1. The CDR3 totals 15 residues. The J segment lost 0 bases and the V segment lost 7 bases, leaving 5 bases of the junction unmatched. CDR1 and CDR2 from the germline V gene are MNHEY and SMNVEV (reference sequence). CDR3 bases: TGTGCCAGCAAGTTGGGACAGCCGAACACCGGGGAGCTGTTTTTT. Encoded protein: CASKLGQPNTGELFF.

V gene TRBV28 combines with J gene TRBJ1-3; D may be TRBD1 (6 bases). The germline V gene encodes CDR1 MDHEN and CDR2 SYDVKM. This CDR3 has 17 residues. Trimming removed 5 bases from V and 5 bases from J, with 22 bases in between. The CDR3 here is CASSPGDIPLARNTIYF. Written as DNA, the CDR3 is TGTGCCAGCAGTCCGGGGGACATCCCCTTAGCCAGAAACACCATATATTTT.

This chain links TRBV6-6 with TRBJ1-6, with D hard to call. The germline V and J ends were trimmed by 5 bases and 5 bases, with 16 bases remaining between them. CDR1 is MNHNY, CDR2 SVGAGI, per germline (reference sequence). This CDR3 comprises 16 residues. CDR3 sequence reads: CASSARVLNDNSPLHF. The CDR3 DNA sequence: TGTGCCAGCAGTGCCCGGGTCCTCAATGATAATTCACCCCTCCACTTT.

The V call is TRBV5-8, the J call TRBJ1-5; D gene uncertain. This CDR3 has 15 amino acids. V was trimmed by 4 bases and J by 5 bases, leaving 16 bases between them. CDR1 SGHTS and CDR2 YDEGEE come from the germline V gene. This chain's CDR3 is CASSLSGRLYQPQHF. As DNA, the CDR3 is TGTGCCAGCAGCCTCTCCGGACGGTTGTATCAGCCCCAGCATTTT.

The genes are TRBV4-2 and TRBJ1-2; D is ambiguous. CDR1 is LGHNA, CDR2 YNFKEQ, per germline. The CDR3 sequence is 14 residues long. V was trimmed by 8 bases and J by 3 bases, leaving 16 bases between them. The CDR3 spells CASGIPTVDYGYTF. As DNA, the CDR3 is TGTGCCAGCGGAATACCGACCGTCGACTATGGCTACACCTTC.

The chain recombines TRBV12-5 with TRBJ1-3; D is undetermined. V was trimmed by 7 bases and J by 0 bases, leaving 7 bases between them. The CDR3 length is 13 residues. Germline V gene lookup returns CDR1 LGHNT and CDR2 FRNRAP. The CDR3 DNA reads as TGTGCTAGTGTGAAGAACTCTGGAAACACCATATATTTT. Translating gives CASVKNSGNTIYF.

This chain uses TRBV27 with TRBJ2-5; the D is unclear. The CDR3 has 13 amino acids. Trimming removed 6 bases at V and 3 bases at J, with 11 bases between. The germline V gene encodes CDR1 MNHEY and CDR2 SMNVEV (reference sequence). This chain's CDR3 is CASRYGPKETQYF. CDR3 bases: TGTGCCAGCAGGTATGGCCCCAAAGAGACCCAGTACTTC.

The rearrangement links TRBV29-1 to TRBJ1-1; TRBD1 matches 7 bases. V shed 7 bases, J shed 8 bases, and the junction held 10 bases outside the gene matches. Germline V CDR1 and CDR2: SQVTM, ANQGSEA. The CDR3 totals 12 residues. The CDR3 DNA reads as TGCAGCGGATCGCAGGGGGGCTCGGAAGCTTTCTTT. It is translated as CSGSQGGSEAFF. Full variable domain (missing parts from reference TRBV29-1 and TRBJ1-1): SAVISQKPSRDICQRGTSLTIQCQVDSQVTMMFWYRQQPGQSLTLIATANQGSEATYESGFVIDKFPISRPNLTFSTLTVSNMSPEDSSIYLCSGSQGGSEAFFGQGTRLTVV.